A single sample gave rise to the 20 T cell receptor beta chains below, sequenced in a study of T cell responses to AZD1222 COVID-19 vaccine. This table comes from immunoSEQ multiplex PCR, and its TCRdb copy is limited to in-frame clones, with some not included. Of tens of thousands of clones in the sample, 83% were seen once. Sequenced material: peripheral blood, taken 28 days after the second AZD1222 dose. The receptors come from an adult who received the AZD1222 COVID-19 vaccine.

V usage is TRBV27 and J usage is TRBJ2-3; 8 positions agree with TRBD2. Per germline, CDR1 MNHEY and CDR2 SMNVEV (reference sequence). The V gene end was trimmed by 7 bases and the J gene end by 4 bases; junction bases not matched to a gene: 13. The CDR3 sequence is 16 residues long. The CDR3 sequence: CASKVYSGSWADTQYF. DNA for the CDR3: TGTGCCAGCAAGGTTTACAGCGGGAGTTGGGCAGATACGCAGTATTTT.

This chain links TRBV5-4 with TRBJ2-7, with TRBD2 matching 14 bases. The V gene's germline CDR1 is SGHNT and CDR2 YYREEE (reference sequence). V was clipped by 4 bases and J by 4 bases; unmatched bases: 4. The CDR3 loop spans 15 amino acids. CDR3 loop: CASSVGLAGEYEQYF. CDR3 DNA: TGTGCCAGCAGCGTGGGACTAGCGGGAGAATACGAGCAGTACTTC.

J is TRBJ2-5 and V is TRBV19; TRBD1 aligns across 9 bases. The CDR3 length is 14 residues. Germline V gives CDR1 LNHDA, CDR2 SQIVND (reference sequence). V lost 5 bases to trimming and J lost 4 bases; unmatched junction nucleotides: 5. CDR3 in amino acids: CASSPGQGSETQYF. For the CDR3, the DNA is TGTGCCAGTAGTCCGGGACAGGGTTCAGAGACCCAGTACTTC.

The CDR3 DNA is TGTGCCAGCAGCTTAAGTCGGGGGGCGCCTAATGAAAAACTGTTTTTT. Encoded protein: CASSLSRGAPNEKLFF. J is TRBJ1-4 and V is TRBV7-2, with D possibly matching TRBD1 (6 bases). V lost 2 bases, J lost 3 bases, and 13 bases lay in between. Germline-derived CDR1 and CDR2 are SGHTA and FQGNSA. The CDR3 runs 16 residues.

The rearrangement uses TRBV4-3 and TRBJ1-2; D remains unclear. CDR1 and CDR2 (germline): LGHNA, YSLEER. This CDR3 is built from 15 residues. V lost 1 base, J lost 4 bases, and 13 bases lay in between. The CDR3 DNA reads as TGCGCCAGCAGCCAAGTAGGTATCCAGGCCTATGGCTACACCTTC. Translation: CASSQVGIQAYGYTF.

This clone has just one count. V usage is TRBV28 and J usage is TRBJ2-1; 7 bases are shared with TRBD2. CDR1 is MDHEN, CDR2 SYDVKM, per germline. V shed 6 bases and J 3 bases; nucleotides not matched to a gene: 5. This CDR3 contains 14 residues. This CDR3 reads CASRDLAVYNEQFF. The CDR3 bases are TGTGCCAGCAGGGATCTAGCGGTCTACAATGAGCAGTTCTTC.

The chain couples TRBV13 to TRBJ2-7; D tentatively reads TRBD1 or TRBD2 (6 bases each). Germline V gene sequence: CDR1 PRHDT, CDR2 FYEKMQ (reference sequence). The CDR3 is 19 amino acids. Trimming removed 2 bases from V and 3 bases from J, with 26 bases in between. Here the CDR3 reads CASSLLRRGGTGGNYEQYF. CDR3 nucleotide sequence: TGTGCCAGCAGCTTACTCCGAAGAGGGGGAACCGGGGGCAACTACGAGCAGTACTTC.

The chain is built from TRBV27 and TRBJ1-5; 7 positions agree with TRBD1. The CDR3 contains 15 residues. Germline CDR1 reads MNHEY; CDR2 reads SMNVEV (reference sequence). Trimming at V came to 4 bases and at J to 0 bases, leaving 3 bases not matched to a gene. The CDR3 nucleotides are TGTGCCAGCAGTTCCTGGACAGGTAGCAATCAGCCCCAGCATTTT. Amino acids: CASSSWTGSNQPQHF.

The V gene is TRBV27, the J gene TRBJ2-1; 7 bases map to TRBD2. The V segment lost 6 bases and the J segment 6 bases; nucleotides outside the gene matches: 8. CDR3 size: 14 residues. In germline, CDR1 is MNHEY, CDR2 SMNVEV (reference sequence). The CDR3 DNA reads as TGTGCCAGCAGCTATTCGAGGGAGGGCAATGAGCAGTTCTTC. This codes for CASSYSREGNEQFF.

This chain connects TRBV19 to TRBJ2-1, with 11 bases lining up with TRBD2. There are 14 residues in the CDR3. Per the germline V gene, CDR1 is LNHDA and CDR2 is SQIVND (reference sequence). V gave up 10 bases and J gave up 5 bases; unmatched junction bases: 7. The CDR3 spells CATRRLAGNNEQFF. In nucleotides, the CDR3 is TGTGCCACCAGGAGACTAGCGGGGAACAATGAGCAGTTCTTC.

J is TRBJ1-4 and V is TRBV29-1; 9 bases align to TRBD1. This CDR3 region has 13 residues. After removal of 7 bases from V and 6 bases from J, the junction contained 6 bases not matched to a gene. Germline V gene data show CDR1 as SQVTM and CDR2 as ANQGSEA. CDR3 coding DNA: TGCAGCGCCCGACAGGGGGTGGATGAAAAACTGTTTTTT. Protein product: CSARQGVDEKLFF.

The CDR3 is CASSPRTGIDEQYF. The CDR3 nucleotides are TGTGCCAGCAGTCCCCGGACCGGGATCGACGAGCAGTACTTC. V usage is TRBV27 and J usage is TRBJ2-7; D may be TRBD2 (5 bases). CDR3 length: 14 amino acids. V was pared by 5 bases and J by 5 bases, with 16 bases between. Germline values: CDR1 MNHEY, CDR2 SMNVEV (reference sequence).

V is TRBV7-2 and J is TRBJ2-1; unclear D gene. Germline assignment: CDR1 SGHTA and CDR2 FQGNSA. CDR3 length equals 11 residues. Trimming removed 0 bases at V and 10 bases at J, with 4 bases between. The CDR3 spells CASSLAYEQFF. The CDR3 DNA sequence: TGTGCCAGCAGCTTAGCATACGAGCAGTTCTTC.

This chain uses TRBV6-1 with TRBJ2-7, with D perhaps matching TRBD2 (6 bases). V dropped 4 bases and J dropped 3 bases, with 13 bases sitting between them. CDR3 length: 14 amino acids. Per the germline V gene, CDR1 is MNHNS and CDR2 is SASEGT. CDR3 sequence: CASSGITGSYEQYF. DNA of the CDR3: TGTGCCAGCAGTGGAATAACCGGGAGCTACGAGCAGTACTTC.

The V gene is TRBV6-2 or TRBV6-3, the J gene TRBJ1-3; D call uncertain. The germline V and J ends were trimmed by 4 bases and 0 bases, with 7 bases remaining between them. The CDR3 loop spans 14 amino acids. Germline assignment: CDR1 MNHEY and CDR2 SVGEGT. This CDR3 is CASSSVLSGNTIYF. In DNA form, the CDR3 reads TGTGCCAGCAGTTCAGTCCTCTCTGGAAACACCATATATTTT.

The sample holds many counts of this clone. The gene calls are TRBV4-3 and TRBJ2-1; TRBD2 might be the D (5 bases). Germline CDR1 LGHNA, CDR2 YSLEER. The CDR3 runs to 16 residues. Trimming pared 0 bases from V and 6 bases from J, leaving 15 bases between. CDR3 amino acids: CASSQERTWASNEQFF. The DNA of the CDR3 is TGCGCCAGCAGCCAAGAGCGGACTTGGGCCTCCAATGAGCAGTTCTTC.

The V call is TRBV19, the J call TRBJ2-3; 9 bases fit TRBD2. The J segment lost 5 bases and the V segment lost 3 bases, leaving 9 bases of the junction unmatched. There are 16 residues in the CDR3. Germline CDR1 reads LNHDA; CDR2 reads SQIVND (reference sequence). The CDR3 bases are TGTGCCAGTAGTATTAATAGGCGGGAGGGCCAAGATACGCAGTATTTT. It is translated as CASSINRREGQDTQYF.

V is TRBV7-9 and J is TRBJ2-1; TRBD1 matches 8 bases. The CDR3 is 16 residues long. CDR1 is SEHNR, CDR2 FQNEAQ, per germline (reference sequence). V lost 4 bases and J lost 4; bases outside the gene matches: 9. In DNA, the CDR3 is TGTGCCAGCAGCTCAAACCGGGACAGGCAATACAATGAGCAGTTCTTC. It is translated as CASSSNRDRQYNEQFF.

This clone showed up just once. The V and J genes are TRBV11-1 and TRBJ2-5, with 7 bases identical to TRBD1. The germline gives CDR1 SGHAT, CDR2 FQDESV (reference sequence). Unmatched junction bases numbered 5, after V lost 5 bases and J lost 2 bases. The CDR3 runs to 14 residues. Here the CDR3 reads CASSTRQGQETQYF. In DNA, the CDR3 is TGTGCCAGCAGCACCCGACAGGGTCAAGAGACCCAGTACTTC.

In DNA form, the CDR3 reads TGTGCCAGCAGTTTCCGACTAGCGGGAGACGAGCAGTACTTC. The encoded protein is CASSFRLAGDEQYF. This sequence joins TRBV28 and TRBJ2-7; 12 bases are shared with TRBD2. V lost 3 bases and J lost 5; bases outside the gene matches: 2. This CDR3 spans 14 amino acids. The V gene's germline CDR1 is MDHEN and CDR2 SYDVKM.